This TCR beta chain appears in the sequencing data of a study of cytomegalovirus exposure and HLA in healthy donors. Findings of the study overall: Some TCR beta chains (164 of them) were listed as cytomegalovirus-associated. TCR beta V- and J-gene trimming, according to a later analysis, was linked to a missense DCLRE1C variant.

The sample holds one count of this clone. Its cognate antigen is unknown. Vbeta (60) and Jbeta (13) primers were used in the PCR. Produced via immunoSEQ multiplex PCR; TCRdb's table is partial and in-frame only. Of roughly 180,000 clones listed, approximately 80% are singletons. Sequenced sample: PBMCs. The TCR comes from a female donor in good health and CMV-seronegative.

In nucleotides, the CDR3 is TGTGCCAGTAGTATACAGCCAGGACAATCCTACGAGCAGTACTTC. It codes for CASSIQPGQSYEQYF. The chain links TRBV19 to TRBJ2-7, with a tentative D call TRBD1 (5 bases). Germline V lookup: CDR1 LNHDA, CDR2 SQIVND (reference sequence). The CDR3 covers 15 residues. Trimming removed 2 bases at V and 1 base at J, with 12 bases between.